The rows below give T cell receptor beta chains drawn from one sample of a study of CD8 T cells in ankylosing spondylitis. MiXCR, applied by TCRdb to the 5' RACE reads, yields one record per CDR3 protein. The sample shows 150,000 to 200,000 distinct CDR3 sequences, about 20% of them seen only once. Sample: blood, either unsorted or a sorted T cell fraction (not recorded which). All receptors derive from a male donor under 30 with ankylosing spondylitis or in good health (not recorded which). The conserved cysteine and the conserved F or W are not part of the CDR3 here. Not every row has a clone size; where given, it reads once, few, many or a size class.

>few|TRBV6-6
ASSYTVAGKDYNEQF
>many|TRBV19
ASSLFAGQGSGANVLT
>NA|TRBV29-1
SARTANTGELF
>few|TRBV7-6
ASTTVGGETQY
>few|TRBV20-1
SADLGTGVDTQY
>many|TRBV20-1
SVGGGRGTYEQY
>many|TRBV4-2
ASSQRGADNEQF
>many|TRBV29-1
SVERYSGRSRNTDTQY
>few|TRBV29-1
SVVDNPGYT
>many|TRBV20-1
SATSGGRGNIQY
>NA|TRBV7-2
ASSLERWRTEAF
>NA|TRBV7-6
ASSLDGGLTGELF
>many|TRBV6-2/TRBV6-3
ASRQTGTGGHEQY
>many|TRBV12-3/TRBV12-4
ASSQDSGRAFNEQF
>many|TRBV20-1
SARDYRLAGKPSTDTQY
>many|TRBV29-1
SVVGVGGAGELF
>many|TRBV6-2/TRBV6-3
TSSDSNSNQPQH
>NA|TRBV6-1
ASRESSGRYNEQF
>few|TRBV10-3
AISEGLAGASSYNEQF
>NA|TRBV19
ASSMLASGKDTQY
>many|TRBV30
AWSPGAPVQNSPLH
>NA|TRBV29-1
SVASGNYEQY
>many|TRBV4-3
ASSQGFALRGELF
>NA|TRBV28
ASSRGPAGETQY
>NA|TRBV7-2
ASSPAAGQGKNIQY
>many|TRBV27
ASSWSGANVLT
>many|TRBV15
ATSRSGSGVYNEQF
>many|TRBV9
ASSVVGSGGEGNQPQH
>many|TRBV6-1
ASISSTDTQY
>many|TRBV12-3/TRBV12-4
ASSLSGGLQPQH
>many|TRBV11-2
ASSWGQGDYNEQF
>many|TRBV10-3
AITEKTGGTDTQY
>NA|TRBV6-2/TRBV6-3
ASSYRTHRGLHGYT
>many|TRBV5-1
ASKRDGSYEQY
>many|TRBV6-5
ASSESGSRRGDTQY
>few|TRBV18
ASSPPFWEDIQY
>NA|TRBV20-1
SARGGKTEGTDTQY
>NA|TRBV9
ASSAQLGTGVKLEQF
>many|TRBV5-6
ASSLFWTGGINEQF
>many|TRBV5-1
ASSLGTSENIQY
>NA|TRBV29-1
SVEDLGLAGGYEQY
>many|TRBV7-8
ASSSPTSGSSYNEQF
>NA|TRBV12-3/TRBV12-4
ASSQGTGESHNEQF
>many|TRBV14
ASSQLGENEQF
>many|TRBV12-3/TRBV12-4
ASSLRLAGVLQF
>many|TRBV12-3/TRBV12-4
ASSPGTDAYEQY
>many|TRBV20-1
SARDNNQPQH
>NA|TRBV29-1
SVGRLPYNEQF
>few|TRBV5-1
ASRLAGVYSADTQY
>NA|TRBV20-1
GVGSNTEAF
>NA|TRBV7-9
ASWPSGIGEQF
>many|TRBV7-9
ASSLEGGNTGELF
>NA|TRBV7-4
ASSLWAGYQPQH
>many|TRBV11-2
ASCPAGADTQY
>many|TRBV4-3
ASSQGTNSNQPQH
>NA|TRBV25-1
ASSEFGGVYNEQF
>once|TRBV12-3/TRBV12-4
ASSHGLAGGHGELF
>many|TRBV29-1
SARGLAGVTGELF
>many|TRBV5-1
ASSLDSETQY
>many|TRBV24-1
ATSEPTGFQETQY